This TCR beta chain was observed in a study of blood T cell repertoires in COVID-19. Overall study context: T cells, B-cell-depleted T cells, or PBMCs provided the cDNA or gDNA that served as material.

The assay was immunoSEQ multiplex PCR, and TCRdb's table has in-frame clones only and misses some. The sample lists 150,000 to 180,000 clones; roughly 88% were seen once. The CDR3 runs to 13 residues. Germline-derived CDR1 and CDR2 are LGHDT and YNNKEL (reference sequence). Germline trimming cut 2 bases from V and 7 bases from J; bases unmatched to any gene: 2. The sequencing sample was made of peripheral blood. The TCR originated in a woman aged 45-59 years with acute or convalescent COVID-19. The chain employs TRBV3-1 (or the pseudogene TRBV3-2) and TRBJ2-3; 8 nucleotides agree with TRBD2. DNA for the CDR3: TGTGCCAGCAGCCAATCTAGCGGGCATACGCAGTATTTT. As protein: CASSQSSGHTQYF.